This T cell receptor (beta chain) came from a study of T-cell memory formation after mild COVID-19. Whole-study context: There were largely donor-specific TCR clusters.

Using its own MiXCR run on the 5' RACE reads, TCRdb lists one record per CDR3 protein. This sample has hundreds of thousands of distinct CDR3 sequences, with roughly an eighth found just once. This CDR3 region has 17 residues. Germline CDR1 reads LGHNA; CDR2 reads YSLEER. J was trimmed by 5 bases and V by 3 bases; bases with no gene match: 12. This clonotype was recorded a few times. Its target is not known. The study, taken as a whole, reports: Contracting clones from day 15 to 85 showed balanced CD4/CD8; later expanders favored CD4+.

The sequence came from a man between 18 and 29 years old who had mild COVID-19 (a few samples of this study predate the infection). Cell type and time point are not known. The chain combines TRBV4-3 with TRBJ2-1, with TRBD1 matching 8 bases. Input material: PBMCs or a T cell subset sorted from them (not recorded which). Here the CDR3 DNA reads TGCGCCAGCAGCCACATCGGACAGGGAGGTCTTGACAATGAGCAGTTCTTC. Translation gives CASSHIGQGGLDNEQFF.